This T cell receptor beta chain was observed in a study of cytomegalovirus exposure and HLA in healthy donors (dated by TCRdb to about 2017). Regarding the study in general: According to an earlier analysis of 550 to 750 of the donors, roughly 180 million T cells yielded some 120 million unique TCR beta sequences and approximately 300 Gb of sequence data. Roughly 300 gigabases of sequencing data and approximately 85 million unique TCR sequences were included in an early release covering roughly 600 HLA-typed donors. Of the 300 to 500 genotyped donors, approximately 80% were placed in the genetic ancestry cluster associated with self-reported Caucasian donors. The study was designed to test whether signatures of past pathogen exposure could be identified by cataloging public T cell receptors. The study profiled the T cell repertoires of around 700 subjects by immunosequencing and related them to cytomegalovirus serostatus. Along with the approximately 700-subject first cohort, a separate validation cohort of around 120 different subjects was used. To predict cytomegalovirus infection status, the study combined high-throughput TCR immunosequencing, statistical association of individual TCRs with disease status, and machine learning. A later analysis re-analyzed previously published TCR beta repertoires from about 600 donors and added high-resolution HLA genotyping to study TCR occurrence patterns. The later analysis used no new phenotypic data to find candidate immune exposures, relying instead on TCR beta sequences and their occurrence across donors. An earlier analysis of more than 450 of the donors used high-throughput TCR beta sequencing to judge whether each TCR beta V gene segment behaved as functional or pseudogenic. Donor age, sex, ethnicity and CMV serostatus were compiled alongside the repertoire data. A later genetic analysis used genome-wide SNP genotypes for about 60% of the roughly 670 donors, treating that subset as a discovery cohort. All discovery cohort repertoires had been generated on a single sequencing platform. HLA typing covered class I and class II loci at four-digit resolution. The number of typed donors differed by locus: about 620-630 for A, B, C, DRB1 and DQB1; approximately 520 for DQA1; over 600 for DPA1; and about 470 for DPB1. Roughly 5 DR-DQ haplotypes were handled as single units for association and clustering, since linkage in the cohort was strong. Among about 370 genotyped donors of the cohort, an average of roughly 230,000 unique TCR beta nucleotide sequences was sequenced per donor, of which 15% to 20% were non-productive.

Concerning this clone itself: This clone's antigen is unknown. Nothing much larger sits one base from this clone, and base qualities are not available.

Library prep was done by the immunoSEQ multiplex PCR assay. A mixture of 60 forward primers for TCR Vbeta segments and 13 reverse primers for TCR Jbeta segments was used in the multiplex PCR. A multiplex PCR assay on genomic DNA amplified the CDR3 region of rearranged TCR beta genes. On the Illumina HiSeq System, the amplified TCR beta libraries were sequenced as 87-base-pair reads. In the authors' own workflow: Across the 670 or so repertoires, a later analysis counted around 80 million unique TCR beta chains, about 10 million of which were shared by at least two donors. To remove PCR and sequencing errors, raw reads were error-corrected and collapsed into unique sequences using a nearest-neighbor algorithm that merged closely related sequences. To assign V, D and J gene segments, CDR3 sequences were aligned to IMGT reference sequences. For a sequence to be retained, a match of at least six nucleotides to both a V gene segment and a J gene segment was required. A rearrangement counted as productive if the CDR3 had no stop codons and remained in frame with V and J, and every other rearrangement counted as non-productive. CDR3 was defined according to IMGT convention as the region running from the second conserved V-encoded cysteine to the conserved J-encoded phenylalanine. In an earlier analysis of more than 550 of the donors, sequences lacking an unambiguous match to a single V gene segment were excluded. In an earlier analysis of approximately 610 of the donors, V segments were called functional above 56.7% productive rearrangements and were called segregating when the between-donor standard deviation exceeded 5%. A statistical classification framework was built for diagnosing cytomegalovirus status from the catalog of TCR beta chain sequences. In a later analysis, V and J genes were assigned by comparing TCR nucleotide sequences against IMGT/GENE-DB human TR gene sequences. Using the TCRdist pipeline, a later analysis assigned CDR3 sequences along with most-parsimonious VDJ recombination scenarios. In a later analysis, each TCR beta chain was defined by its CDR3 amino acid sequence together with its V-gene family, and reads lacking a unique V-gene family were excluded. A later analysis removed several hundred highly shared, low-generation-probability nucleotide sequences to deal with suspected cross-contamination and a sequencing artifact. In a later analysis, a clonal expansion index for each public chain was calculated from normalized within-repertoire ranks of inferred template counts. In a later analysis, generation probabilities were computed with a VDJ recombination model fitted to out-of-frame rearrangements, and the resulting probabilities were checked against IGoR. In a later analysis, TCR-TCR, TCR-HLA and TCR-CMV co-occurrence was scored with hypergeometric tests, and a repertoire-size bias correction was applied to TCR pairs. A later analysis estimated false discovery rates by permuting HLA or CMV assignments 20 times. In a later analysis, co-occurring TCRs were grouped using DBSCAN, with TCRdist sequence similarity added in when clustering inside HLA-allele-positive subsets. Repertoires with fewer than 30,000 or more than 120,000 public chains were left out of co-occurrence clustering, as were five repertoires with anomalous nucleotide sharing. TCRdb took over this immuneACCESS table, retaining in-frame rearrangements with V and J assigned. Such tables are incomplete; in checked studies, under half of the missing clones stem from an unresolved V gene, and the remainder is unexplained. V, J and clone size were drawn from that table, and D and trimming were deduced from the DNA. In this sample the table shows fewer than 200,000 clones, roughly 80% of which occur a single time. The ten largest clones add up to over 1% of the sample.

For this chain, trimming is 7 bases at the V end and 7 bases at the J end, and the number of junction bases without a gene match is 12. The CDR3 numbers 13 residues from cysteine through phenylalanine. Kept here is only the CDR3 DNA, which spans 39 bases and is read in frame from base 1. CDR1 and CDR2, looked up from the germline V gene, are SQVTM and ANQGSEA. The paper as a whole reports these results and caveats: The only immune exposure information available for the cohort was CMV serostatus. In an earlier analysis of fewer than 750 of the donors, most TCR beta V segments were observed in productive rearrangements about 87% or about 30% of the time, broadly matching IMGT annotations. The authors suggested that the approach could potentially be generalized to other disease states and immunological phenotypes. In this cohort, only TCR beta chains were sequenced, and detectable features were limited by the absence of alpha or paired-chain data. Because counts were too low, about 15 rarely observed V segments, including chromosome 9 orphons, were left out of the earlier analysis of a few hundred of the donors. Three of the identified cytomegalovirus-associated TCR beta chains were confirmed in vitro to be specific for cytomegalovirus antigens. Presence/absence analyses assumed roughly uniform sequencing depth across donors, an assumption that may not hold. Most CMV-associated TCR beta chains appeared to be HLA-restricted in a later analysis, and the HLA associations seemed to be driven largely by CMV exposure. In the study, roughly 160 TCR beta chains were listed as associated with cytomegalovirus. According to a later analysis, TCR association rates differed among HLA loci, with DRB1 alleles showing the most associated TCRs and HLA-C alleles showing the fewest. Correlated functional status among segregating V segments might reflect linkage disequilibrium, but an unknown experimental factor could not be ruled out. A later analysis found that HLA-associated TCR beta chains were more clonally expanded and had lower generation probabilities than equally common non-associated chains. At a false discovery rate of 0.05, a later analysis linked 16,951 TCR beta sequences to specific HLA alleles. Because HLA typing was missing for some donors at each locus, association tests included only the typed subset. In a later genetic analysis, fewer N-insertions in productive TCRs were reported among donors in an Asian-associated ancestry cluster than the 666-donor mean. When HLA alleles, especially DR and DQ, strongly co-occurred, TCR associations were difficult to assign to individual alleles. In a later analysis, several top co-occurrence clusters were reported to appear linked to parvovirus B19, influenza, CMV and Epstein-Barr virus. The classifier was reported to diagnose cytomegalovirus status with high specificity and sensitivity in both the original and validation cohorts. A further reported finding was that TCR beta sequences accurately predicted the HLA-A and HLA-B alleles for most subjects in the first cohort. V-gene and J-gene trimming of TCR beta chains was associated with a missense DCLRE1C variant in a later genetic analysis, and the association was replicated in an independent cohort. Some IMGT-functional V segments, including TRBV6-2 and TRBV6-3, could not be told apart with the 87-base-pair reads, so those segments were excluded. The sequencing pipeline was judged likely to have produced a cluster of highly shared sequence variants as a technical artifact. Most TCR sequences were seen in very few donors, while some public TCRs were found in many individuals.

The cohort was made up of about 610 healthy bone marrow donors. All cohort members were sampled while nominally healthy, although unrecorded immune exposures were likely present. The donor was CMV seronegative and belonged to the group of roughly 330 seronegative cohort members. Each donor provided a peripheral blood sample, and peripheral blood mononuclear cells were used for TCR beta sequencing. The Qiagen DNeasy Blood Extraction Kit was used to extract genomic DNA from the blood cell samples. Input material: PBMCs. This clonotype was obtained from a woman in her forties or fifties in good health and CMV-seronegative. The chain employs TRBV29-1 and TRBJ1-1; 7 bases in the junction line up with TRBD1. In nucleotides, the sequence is TGCAGCGGAAATAGGGGGCCAGGATTTGAAGCTTTCTTT. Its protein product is CSGNRGPGFEAFF.